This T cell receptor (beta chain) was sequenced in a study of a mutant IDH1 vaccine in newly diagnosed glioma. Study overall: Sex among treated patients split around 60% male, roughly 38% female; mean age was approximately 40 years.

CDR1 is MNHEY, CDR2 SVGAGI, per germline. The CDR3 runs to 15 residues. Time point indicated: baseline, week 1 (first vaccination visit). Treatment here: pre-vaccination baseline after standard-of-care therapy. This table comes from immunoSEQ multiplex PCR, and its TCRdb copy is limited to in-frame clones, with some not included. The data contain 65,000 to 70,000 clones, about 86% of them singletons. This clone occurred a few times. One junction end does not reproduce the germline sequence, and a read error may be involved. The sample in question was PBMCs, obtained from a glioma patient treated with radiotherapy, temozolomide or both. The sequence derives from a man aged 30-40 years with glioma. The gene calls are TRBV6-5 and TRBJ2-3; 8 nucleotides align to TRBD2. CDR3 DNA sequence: TGTGCCATCAGTGCGGGACTAGACCCCACAGATACGCAGTATTTT. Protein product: CAISAGLDPTDTQYF.